The present T cell receptor (beta chain) was sequenced within a study of OX40 agonist ivuxolimab in advanced cancers. Trimming took 3 bases from V and 6 from J, leaving 21 bases between them. Germline CDR1 and CDR2: MDHEN and SYDVKM. The CDR3 loop spans 17 amino acids. Clones were read by immunoSEQ multiplex PCR, and TCRdb kept only the in-frame ones, dropping some. The repertoire includes about 75,000 clones, 90% of them detected once, and over 0.3% sits in the top ten. This receptor was taken from an adult with an advanced solid tumor such as melanoma, head and neck, liver or kidney cancer. V is TRBV28 and J is TRBJ2-1; either TRBD1 or TRBD2 may fit D (5 bases each). The material was CD4+ or CD8+ T cells sorted from blood, obtained in a trial of the OX40 agonist ivuxolimab. The CDR3 nucleotides read TGTGCCAGCAGTTTTAATCTGGGGACCCCCGGGGTCAATGAGCAGTTCTTC. Translation: CASSFNLGTPGVNEQFF.